This T cell receptor beta chain originates from a study of blood T cell repertoires in COVID-19. In the study overall: The study drew acute and convalescent COVID-19 samples from the United States, Italy and Spain.

Germline-derived CDR1 and CDR2 are SGHNT and YYREEE (reference sequence). This CDR3 spans 14 amino acids. V lost 4 bases and J lost 4; bases outside the gene matches: 7. Original analysis: Estimates of nucleated cell counts were drawn from the amplification of reference gene primers. Produced via immunoSEQ multiplex PCR; TCRdb's table is partial and in-frame only. V, J and clone size derive from that table, while D and trimming were established from the DNA sequence. The sample carries about 60,000 clones, 90% recorded once. Sequenced: peripheral blood. The V and J genes are TRBV5-4 and TRBJ2-7; 8 bases are shared with TRBD1. The source is a man in his fifties or sixties with active COVID-19. The CDR3 region has the DNA TGTGCCAGCAGCACCTCAGGGGGCCAGTACGAGCAGTACTTC. Its protein product is CASSTSGGQYEQYF. The full variable domain, completed using reference TRBV5-4 and TRBJ2-7, is ETGVTQSPTHLIKTRGQQVTLRCSSQSGHNTVSWYQQALGQGPQFIFQYYREEENGRGNFPPRFSGLQFPNYSSELNVNALELDDSALYLCASSTSGGQYEQYFGPGTRLTVT.